Listed below are T cell receptor beta chains from one sample, sequenced in a study of identical twins. In TCRdb, the 5' RACE reads were re-called with MiXCR into one record per CDR3 protein. The data hold roughly 1.6 million distinct CDR3 sequences, with around 33% observed a single time. The specimen was cord blood. The receptor source for this set is a newborn girl in good health. Both conserved end residues are part of each CDR3. Fields, in order: V gene, D gene, J gene, clone size, CDR3 DNA, CDR3 protein. The D gene is left open where the match is weak. Size is stated for part of the rows, as once, few or many counts, or as a class when the clone is expanded.

V: TRBV20-1; D: NA; J: TRBJ1-2; size: few; DNA: TGCAGTGCTAGTGAAGGGAAGAACTATGGCTACACCTTC; CDR3: CSASEGKNYGYTF
V: TRBV20-1; D: NA; J: TRBJ1-2; size: NA; DNA: TGCAGTGCTGGGGATCAGGGCACTAACTATGGCTACACCTTC; CDR3: CSAGDQGTNYGYTF
V: TRBV7-2; D: TRBD2; J: TRBJ2-1; size: NA; DNA: TGTGCCAGCAGGACACAGCGGGGGGCGTACAATGAGCAGTTCTTC; CDR3: CASRTQRGAYNEQFF
V: TRBV27; D: NA; J: TRBJ1-6; size: NA; DNA: TGTGCCAGCAGTTTTTTAGCCAGGGAATCACCCCTCCACTTT; CDR3: CASSFLARESPLHF
V: TRBV13; D: NA; J: TRBJ1-4; size: NA; DNA: TGTGCCAGCAGCTTAACCGGGGACGGAGCAACTAATGAAAAACTGTTTTTT; CDR3: CASSLTGDGATNEKLFF
V: TRBV25-1; D: NA; J: TRBJ1-4; size: NA; DNA: TGTGCCAGCAGTGATCACAGTACCCCACTCTCGTGGGAAAAACTGTTTTTT; CDR3: CASSDHSTPLSWEKLFF
V: TRBV20-1; D: TRBD2; J: TRBJ2-1; size: NA; DNA: TGCAGTGCCGATAGCGGGAGTACTTCCAATGAGCAGTTCTTC; CDR3: CSADSGSTSNEQFF
V: TRBV6-6; D: NA; J: TRBJ1-5; size: NA; DNA: TGTGCCAGCAGCGCCGGTGCCGGGCCCCAGCATTTT; CDR3: CASSAGAGPQHF
V: TRBV6-1; D: NA; J: TRBJ1-5; size: few; DNA: TGTGCCAGCAGGTCCGGGACGGATAGCAATCAGCCCCAGCATTTT; CDR3: CASRSGTDSNQPQHF
V: TRBV3-1; D: NA; J: TRBJ2-3; size: NA; DNA: TGTGCCAGCAGCCAAGCTGTTGCAGATACGCAGTATTTT; CDR3: CASSQAVADTQYF
V: TRBV18; D: NA; J: TRBJ2-3; size: once; DNA: TGTGCCAGCTCACCTTTTGGACAGTCGAGCACAGATACGCAGTATTTT; CDR3: CASSPFGQSSTDTQYF
V: TRBV20-1; D: TRBD2; J: TRBJ2-3; size: NA; DNA: TGCAGTGCGCCGACTAGCGGGATTAGAGATACGCAGTATTTT; CDR3: CSAPTSGIRDTQYF
V: TRBV25-1; D: NA; J: TRBJ1-1; size: NA; DNA: TGTGCCAGCAGTGAATCCCTGGGAGGTCTGGGGACTGAAGCTTTCTTT; CDR3: CASSESLGGLGTEAFF
V: TRBV10-3; D: TRBD2; J: TRBJ2-1; size: NA; DNA: TGTGCCATCAGTGACCCCGGGACTAGAAGCTACAATGAGCAGTTCTTC; CDR3: CAISDPGTRSYNEQFF
V: TRBV20-1; D: NA; J: TRBJ2-1; size: few; DNA: TGCAGTGCTAGAAACAGACTCCACTTCAATGAGCAGTTCTTC; CDR3: CSARNRLHFNEQFF
V: TRBV25-1; D: NA; J: TRBJ1-2; size: few; DNA: TGTGCCAGCAGTGAATTCGACAGCAGATTATATGGCTACACCTTC; CDR3: CASSEFDSRLYGYTF
V: TRBV6-2/TRBV6-3; D: NA; J: TRBJ2-1; size: many; DNA: TGTGCCAGCAGTTACCTCGCGGGGTGGTCCAATGAGCAGTTCTTC; CDR3: CASSYLAGWSNEQFF